These T cell receptor beta chains were read from a single sample in a study of T cells in Graves' hyperthyroidism and ophthalmopathy. Each CDR3 protein is one row after TCRdb ran MiXCR on the multiplex PCR reads. Of approximately 590,000 distinct CDR3 sequences in the sample, 15% to 18% were seen once. Sequenced material: blood. The receptors stem from a woman aged 25 to 39 with Graves' hyperthyroidism. Each CDR3 is given with its conserved first and last residue.

v_call	j_call	cdr3_aa
TRBV20-1	TRBJ2-2	CSAMGTVGPTTGELFF
TRBV11-2	TRBJ2-1	CASSRGLAGVKEQFF
TRBV7-2	TRBJ2-5	CASSSRTDRGRETQYF
TRBV9	TRBJ2-5	CASSVSGDGTQYF
TRBV7-2	TRBJ2-1	CATGQILFNEQFF
TRBV7-3	TRBJ2-3	CASSGGSSTDTQYF
TRBV7-2	TRBJ2-1	CASSLNGGRSYNEQFF
TRBV12-5	TRBJ2-1	CASGLVPPFSYNEQFF
TRBV6-2/TRBV6-3	TRBJ2-4	CASSYASPPAKNIQYF
TRBV5-1	TRBJ1-4	CASSLAGGGVEKLFF
TRBV2	TRBJ1-2	CASSEGQTNYGYTF
TRBV10-3	TRBJ2-3	CAISESTSGREGSNTDTQYF
TRBV10-2	TRBJ2-1	CASARAADNEQFF
TRBV18	TRBJ2-1	CASSGQREAYNEQFF
TRBV19	TRBJ1-1	CASTGLGYTEAFF
TRBV6-1	TRBJ1-1	CASARRDRDTEAFF